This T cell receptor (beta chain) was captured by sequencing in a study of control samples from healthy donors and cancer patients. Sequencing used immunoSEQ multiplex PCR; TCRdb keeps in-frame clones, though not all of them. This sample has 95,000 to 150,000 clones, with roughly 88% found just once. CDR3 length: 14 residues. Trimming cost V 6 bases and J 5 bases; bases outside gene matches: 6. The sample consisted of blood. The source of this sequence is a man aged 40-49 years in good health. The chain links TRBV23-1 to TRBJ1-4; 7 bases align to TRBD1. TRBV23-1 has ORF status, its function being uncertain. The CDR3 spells CASSWDSQNEKLFF. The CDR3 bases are TGCGCCAGCAGCTGGGACAGCCAGAATGAAAAACTGTTTTTT.